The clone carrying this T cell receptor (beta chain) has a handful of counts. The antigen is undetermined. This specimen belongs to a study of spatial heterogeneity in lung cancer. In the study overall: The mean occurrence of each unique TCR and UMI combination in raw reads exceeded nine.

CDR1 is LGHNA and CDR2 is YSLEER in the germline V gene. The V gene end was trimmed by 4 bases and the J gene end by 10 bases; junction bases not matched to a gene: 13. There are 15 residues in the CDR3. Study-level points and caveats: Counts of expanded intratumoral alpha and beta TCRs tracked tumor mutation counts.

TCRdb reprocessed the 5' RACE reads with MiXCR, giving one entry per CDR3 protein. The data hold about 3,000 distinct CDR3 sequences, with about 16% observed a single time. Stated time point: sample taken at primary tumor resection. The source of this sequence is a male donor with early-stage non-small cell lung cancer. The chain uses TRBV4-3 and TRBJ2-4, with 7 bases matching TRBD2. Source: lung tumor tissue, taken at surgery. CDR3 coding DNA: TGCGCCAGCAGCCCCCACGGACTAGAAGAGGGTATTCAGTACTTC. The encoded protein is CASSPHGLEEGIQYF.